The 20 T cell receptor beta chains below come from one sample, sequenced in a study of technical replicates of blood from a handful of donors. TCRdb keeps only in-frame clones here, not all; method: immunoSEQ multiplex PCR. The sample shows 72,000 or so clones, about nine tenths of them seen only once. Sequencing was carried out using T cells isolated from PBMCs. The receptors come from a human donor in good health.

V usage is TRBV5-4 and J usage is TRBJ2-1; 13 bases are a match to TRBD2. The V and J ends lost 0 bases and 14 bases, in that order; junction bases with no gene match: 8. The CDR3 totals 15 residues. Per the germline V gene, CDR1 is SGHNT and CDR2 is YYREEE (reference sequence). The CDR3 region has the DNA TGTGCCAGCAGCTTGGAAATGACTAGCGGGAGGTCGGAGTTCTTC. It yields the protein CASSLEMTSGRSEFF.

The rearrangement joins TRBV2 to TRBJ2-7; TRBD2 might be the D (6 bases). Germline lookup yields CDR1 SNHLY and CDR2 FYNNEI. V lost 6 bases, J lost 2 bases, and 11 bases lay in between. CDR3 length: 13 amino acids. The CDR3 loop reads CASRTRIAYEQYF. In DNA form, the CDR3 reads TGTGCCAGCAGGACTAGAATCGCCTACGAGCAGTACTTC.

The chain employs TRBV2 and TRBJ1-4; D not certain. With 3 bases removed from V and 8 bases from J, the gap between germline ends came to 10 bases. CDR1 is SNHLY and CDR2 is FYNNEI in the germline V gene. The CDR3 extends over 13 amino acids. In nucleotides, the CDR3 is TGTGCCAGCAGTGAGGGAGGGAGGGAAAAACTGTTTTTT. Encoded protein: CASSEGGREKLFF. The full variable domain, its missing parts supplied by reference TRBV2 and TRBJ1-4, is EPEVTQTPSHQVTQMGQEVILRCVPISNHLYFYWYRQILGQKVEFLVSFYNNEISEKSEIFDDQFSVERPDGSNFTLKIRSTKLEDSAMYFCASSEGGREKLFFGSGTQLSVL.

This chain links TRBV5-1 with TRBJ2-2; perhaps TRBD1 as D (6 bases). V lost 5 bases and J 4 bases, leaving 9 bases between the germline ends. The CDR3 contains 13 residues. The germline CDR1 and CDR2 sequences are SGHRS and YFSETQ. The CDR3 sequence is CASRLQGTGELFF. The CDR3 bases are TGCGCCAGCAGGTTACAGGGCACCGGGGAGCTGTTTTTT.

As regards this clone: Other DNA sequences in this sample translate to the same CDR3. The rearrangement joins TRBV6-6 to TRBJ2-1; 13 nucleotides match TRBD2. The junction had 10 bases not matched to a gene; V was cut back by 7 bases and J by 10 bases. The CDR3 has 15 amino acids. Looked up from germline, CDR1 is MNHNY and CDR2 is SVGAGI (reference sequence). CDR3 protein: CASKILAGGPPEQFF. DNA of the CDR3: TGTGCCAGCAAGATACTAGCGGGAGGGCCACCCGAGCAGTTCTTC.

This chain links TRBV27 with TRBJ2-7; 9 positions agree with TRBD2. Germline CDR1 and CDR2: MNHEY and SMNVEV (reference sequence). The CDR3 length is 14 residues. J gave up 7 bases and V 3 bases, and 7 bases lay outside the gene matches. CDR3 in amino acids: CASSLASGVGEQYF. The CDR3 DNA follows: TGTGCCAGCAGTTTGGCTAGCGGGGTGGGGGAGCAGTACTTC.

In nucleotides, the CDR3 is TGTGCCAGCAGCTTACCCACAGGGGCGGGCACTGAAGCTTTCTTT. Encoded protein: CASSLPTGAGTEAFF. The chain combines TRBV7-2 with TRBJ1-1; 7 bases map to TRBD1. The ends lost 2 bases at V and 4 bases at J; junction bases unmatched: 7. The CDR3 extends over 15 amino acids. Looked up from germline, CDR1 is SGHTA and CDR2 is FQGNSA.

This clone was observed a handful of times. This rearrangement joins TRBV13 to TRBJ2-5; no firm D call. The germline CDR1 and CDR2 sequences are PRHDT and FYEKMQ (reference sequence). Trimming cost V 1 base and J 4 bases, with 10 bases left between them. This CDR3 is 14 amino acids long. CDR3 residues: CASSLELAPETQYF. The CDR3 DNA sequence: TGTGCCAGCAGCTTAGAGTTAGCCCCAGAGACCCAGTACTTC.

This clone occurred a few times. The chain is built from TRBV29-1 and TRBJ1-5; 9 positions agree with TRBD1. V gave up 6 bases and J gave up 4 bases; unmatched junction bases: 1. Germline-derived CDR1 and CDR2 are SQVTM and ANQGSEA. The CDR3 consists of 12 residues. CDR3 sequence reads: CSVGQGNQPQHF. The CDR3 DNA follows: TGCAGCGTCGGACAGGGGAATCAGCCCCAGCATTTT.

This chain uses TRBV10-3 with TRBJ2-7; 7 bases are a match to TRBD1. V gave up 0 bases and J gave up 5 bases; unmatched junction bases: 7. The CDR3 is 15 residues long. Germline CDR1 reads ENHRY; CDR2 reads SYGVKD. The DNA for the CDR3 is TGTGCCATCAGTGAGTCCGGGACAGATGGTAACGAGCAGTACTTC. Translated: CAISESGTDGNEQYF.

The V call is TRBV7-3, the J call TRBJ1-2, with 10 nucleotides matching TRBD1. This CDR3 has 15 amino acids. Trimming at V came to 2 bases and at J to 6 bases, leaving 6 bases not matched to a gene. Per the germline V gene, CDR1 is SGHTA and CDR2 is FQGTGA. The CDR3 here is CASSLEGDRGNGYTF. CDR3 sequence (DNA): TGTGCCAGCAGCTTAGAAGGGGACAGGGGTAATGGCTACACCTTC.

J is TRBJ1-5 and V is TRBV6-6; a possible D gene is TRBD1 (6 bases). Germline values: CDR1 MNHNY, CDR2 SVGAGI (reference sequence). Trimming left V 5 bases short and J 4 bases short, with 9 bases between. This CDR3 is built from 13 residues. The chain's CDR3 is CASSQGWNQPQHF. The CDR3 coding sequence is TGTGCCAGCAGTCAGGGGTGGAATCAGCCCCAGCATTTT.

This chain connects TRBV7-2 to TRBJ2-3, with a tentative D call TRBD1 (6 bases). The CDR3 sequence is 15 residues long. Deletions cut 6 bases from V and 2 bases from J, with 15 bases between. Germline V CDR1 and CDR2: SGHTA, FQGNSA. The DNA of the CDR3 is TGTGCCAGCAGGGGCAGAGTGGGGGCCACAGATACGCAGTATTTT. This encodes CASRGRVGATDTQYF.

This rearrangement joins TRBV10-3 to TRBJ1-1; D is ambiguous. The CDR3 has 14 residues. Germline V gene sequence: CDR1 ENHRY, CDR2 SYGVKD. Trimming took off 0 bases at V and 9 bases at J, with 14 bases between the two ends. The CDR3 is CAISESTGEGKAFF. In DNA, the CDR3 is TGTGCCATCAGTGAGTCCACCGGGGAGGGAAAAGCTTTCTTT.

The rearrangement links TRBV18 to TRBJ2-7, with a weak D call TRBD2 (6 bases). The germline V gene encodes CDR1 KGHSH and CDR2 LQKENI. V was pared by 0 bases and J by 2 bases, with 8 bases between. This CDR3 region has 14 residues. DNA for the CDR3: TGTGCCAGCTCACCACCGGAGGGCACCTACGAGCAGTACTTC. Translated: CASSPPEGTYEQYF.

The rearrangement joins TRBV6-5 to TRBJ2-1, with TRBD2 matching over 7 bases. There are 14 residues in the CDR3. Germline CDR1 reads MNHEY; CDR2 reads SVGAGI. J gave up 6 bases and V 0 bases, and 2 bases lay outside the gene matches. The CDR3 DNA is TGTGCCAGCAGTTACTCAGCGGGGATCAATGAGCAGTTCTTC. Its protein product is CASSYSAGINEQFF.

The rearrangement uses TRBV21-1 and TRBJ2-3; TRBD1 was called by the table and not checked on the DNA. TRBV21-1 is a pseudogene locus. The CDR3 has 16 residues. As DNA, the CDR3 is TGTGCCAGCAGCAGACCTCGGACAGGGCGGACAGATACGCAGTATTTT. Amino acids: CASSRPRTGRTDTQYF.

The rearrangement joins TRBV6-1 to TRBJ2-7, with D tentatively TRBD1 (6 bases). V shed 9 bases and J shed 5 bases, with 14 bases lying between them. Germline values: CDR1 MNHNS, CDR2 SASEGT. The CDR3 sequence is 12 residues long. CDR3 coding DNA: TGTGCCAGTATGGATCAGGGGAACGAGCAGTACTTC. Encoded protein: CASMDQGNEQYF.

The rearrangement links TRBV4-3 to TRBJ2-1; 8 bases are a match to TRBD1. Trimming removed 5 bases from V and 8 bases from J; junction bases left unmatched: 11. This CDR3 comprises 15 residues. Germline V CDR1 and CDR2: LGHNA, YSLEER. The DNA for the CDR3 is TGCGCCAGCAGCTCGAATTTAGGACAGGGCTATGAGCAGTTCTTC. Translation gives CASSSNLGQGYEQFF.

The rearrangement joins TRBV9 to TRBJ1-4, with TRBD1 matching over 9 bases. The CDR3 is 16 amino acids. Germline CDR1 and CDR2: SGDLS and YYNGEE. With 3 bases clipped from V and 2 bases from J, the junction kept 5 bases outside the gene matches. The CDR3 here is CASSDTGGLTNEKLFF. Here the CDR3 DNA reads TGTGCCAGCAGCGATACAGGGGGCCTTACTAATGAAAAACTGTTTTTT.